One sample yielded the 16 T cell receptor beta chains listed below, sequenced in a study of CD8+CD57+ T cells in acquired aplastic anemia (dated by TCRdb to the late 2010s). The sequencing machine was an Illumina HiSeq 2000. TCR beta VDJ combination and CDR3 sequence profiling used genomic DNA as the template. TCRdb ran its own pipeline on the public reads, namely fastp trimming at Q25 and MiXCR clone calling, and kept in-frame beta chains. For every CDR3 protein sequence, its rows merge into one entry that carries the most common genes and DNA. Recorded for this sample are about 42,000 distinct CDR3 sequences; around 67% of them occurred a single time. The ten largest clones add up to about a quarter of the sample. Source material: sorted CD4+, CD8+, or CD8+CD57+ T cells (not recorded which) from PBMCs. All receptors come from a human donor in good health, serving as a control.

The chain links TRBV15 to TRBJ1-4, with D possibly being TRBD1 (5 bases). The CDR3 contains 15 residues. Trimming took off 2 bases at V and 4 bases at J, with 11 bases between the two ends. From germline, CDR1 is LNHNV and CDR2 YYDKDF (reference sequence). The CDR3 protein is CATSRPTELNEKLFF. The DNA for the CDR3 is TGTGCCACCAGCAGACCGACAGAACTTAATGAAAAACTGTTTTTT. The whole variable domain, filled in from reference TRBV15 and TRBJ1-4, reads DAMVIQNPRYQVTQFGKPVTLSCSQTLNHNVMYWYQQKSSQAPKLLFHYYDKDFNNEADTPDNFQSRRPNTSFCFLDIRSPGLGDTAMYLCATSRPTELNEKLFFGSGTQLSVL.

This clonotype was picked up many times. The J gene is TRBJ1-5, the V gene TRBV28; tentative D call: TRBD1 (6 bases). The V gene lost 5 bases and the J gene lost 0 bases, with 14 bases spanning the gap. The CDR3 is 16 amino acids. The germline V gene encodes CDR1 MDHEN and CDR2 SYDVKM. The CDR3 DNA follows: TGTGCCAGCAGTCCCCCAGGAGGGGGTAGCAATCAGCCCCAGCATTTT. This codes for CASSPPGGGSNQPQHF. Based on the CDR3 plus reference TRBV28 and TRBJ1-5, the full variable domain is DVKVTQSSRYLVKRTGEKVFLECVQDMDHENMFWYRQDPGLGLRLIYFSYDVKMKEKGDIPEGYSVSREKKERFSLILESASTNQTSMYLCASSPPGGGSNQPQHFGDGTRLSIL.

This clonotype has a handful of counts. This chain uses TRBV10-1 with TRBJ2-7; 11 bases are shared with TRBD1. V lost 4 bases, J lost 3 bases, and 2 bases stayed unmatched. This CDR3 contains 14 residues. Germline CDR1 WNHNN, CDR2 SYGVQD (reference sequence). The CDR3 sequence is CASSVGTGGYEQYF. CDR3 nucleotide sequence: TGCGCCAGCAGTGTAGGGACAGGGGGCTACGAGCAGTACTTC.

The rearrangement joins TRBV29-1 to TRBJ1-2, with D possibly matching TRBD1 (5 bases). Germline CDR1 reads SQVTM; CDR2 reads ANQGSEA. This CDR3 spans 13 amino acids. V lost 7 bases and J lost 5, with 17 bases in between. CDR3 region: CSGEQVGKYGYTF. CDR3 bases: TGCAGCGGAGAACAGGTCGGCAAATATGGCTACACCTTC.

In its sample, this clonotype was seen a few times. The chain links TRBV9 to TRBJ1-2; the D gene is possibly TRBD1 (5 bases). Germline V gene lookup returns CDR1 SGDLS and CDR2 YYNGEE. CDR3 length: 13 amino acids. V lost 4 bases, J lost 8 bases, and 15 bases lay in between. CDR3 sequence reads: CASSRTGFYGYTF. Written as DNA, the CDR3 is TGTGCCAGCAGCAGAACAGGATTTTACGGCTACACCTTC.

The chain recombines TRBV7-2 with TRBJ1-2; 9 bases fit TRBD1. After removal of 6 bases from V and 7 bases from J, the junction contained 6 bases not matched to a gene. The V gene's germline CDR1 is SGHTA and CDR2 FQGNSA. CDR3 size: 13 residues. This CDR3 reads CASSRTGGGGYTF. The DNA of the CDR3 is TGTGCCAGCAGTCGTACAGGGGGCGGTGGCTACACCTTC. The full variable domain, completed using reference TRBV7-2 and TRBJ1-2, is GAGVSQSPSNKVTEKGKDVELRCDPISGHTALYWYRQSLGQGLEFLIYFQGNSAPDKSGLPSDRFSAERTGGSVSTLTIQRTQQEDSAVYLCASSRTGGGGYTFGSGTRLTVV.

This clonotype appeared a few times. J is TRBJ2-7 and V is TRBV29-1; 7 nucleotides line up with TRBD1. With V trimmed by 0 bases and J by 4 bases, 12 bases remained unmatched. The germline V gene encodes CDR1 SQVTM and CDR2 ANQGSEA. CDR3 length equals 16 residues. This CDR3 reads CSVEDYRAGGRYEQYF. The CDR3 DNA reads TGCAGCGTTGAAGATTACAGGGCAGGGGGAAGGTACGAGCAGTACTTC.

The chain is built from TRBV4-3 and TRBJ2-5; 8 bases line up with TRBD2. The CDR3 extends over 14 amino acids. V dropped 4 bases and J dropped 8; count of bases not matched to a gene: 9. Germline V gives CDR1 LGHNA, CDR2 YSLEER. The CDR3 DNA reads TGCGCCAGCAGCCCAACTAGCGGCACGCGTACCCAGTACTTC. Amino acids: CASSPTSGTRTQYF.

The CDR3 region is CASSPTGVGFGYTF. The CDR3 DNA follows: TGTGCCAGCAGTCCGACAGGGGTCGGATTCGGCTACACCTTC. The V and J genes are TRBV7-2 and TRBJ1-2; TRBD1 matches at 8 bases. The CDR3 loop spans 14 amino acids. The V and J ends lost 6 bases and 8 bases, in that order; junction bases with no gene match: 11. Germline values: CDR1 SGHTA, CDR2 FQGNSA.

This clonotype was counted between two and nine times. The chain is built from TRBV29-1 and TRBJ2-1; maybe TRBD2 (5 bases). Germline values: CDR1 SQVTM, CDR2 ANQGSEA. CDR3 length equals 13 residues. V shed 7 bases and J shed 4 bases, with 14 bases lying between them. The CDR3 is CSEHRGGYNEQFF. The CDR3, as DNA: TGCAGCGAGCACCGGGGTGGGTACAATGAGCAGTTCTTC.

DNA for the CDR3: TGTGCCAGCAGCTTTGTCGCGGAGGCCCAGTACTTC. Translation: CASSFVAEAQYF. The chain carries TRBV7-9 and TRBJ2-5; D is possibly TRBD2 (5 bases). The germline V gene has CDR1 SEHNR and CDR2 FQNEAQ (reference sequence). This CDR3 spans 12 amino acids. Trimming took off 3 bases at V and 9 bases at J, with 11 bases between the two ends.

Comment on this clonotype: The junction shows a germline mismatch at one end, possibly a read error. The DNA of the CDR3 is TGTGCCAGCAGTGAAAATCCGACCCGACGGTACAGTGAGCAGTTCTTC. Protein product: CASSENPTRRYSEQFF. The chain is built from TRBV25-1 and TRBJ2-1, with D unclear. This CDR3 spans 16 amino acids. Germline V gene data show CDR1 as MGHDK and CDR2 as SYGVNS.

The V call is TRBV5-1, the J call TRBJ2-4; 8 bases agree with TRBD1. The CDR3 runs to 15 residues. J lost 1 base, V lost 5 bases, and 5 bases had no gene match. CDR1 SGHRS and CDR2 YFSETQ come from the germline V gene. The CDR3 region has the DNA TGCGCCAGCAGTCCGACAGGGGTCGCCAAAAACATTCAGTACTTC. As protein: CASSPTGVAKNIQYF.

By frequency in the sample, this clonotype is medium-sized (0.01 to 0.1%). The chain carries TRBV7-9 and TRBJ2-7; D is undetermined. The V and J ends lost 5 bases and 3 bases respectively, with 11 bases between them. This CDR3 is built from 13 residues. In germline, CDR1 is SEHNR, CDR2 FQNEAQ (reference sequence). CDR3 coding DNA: TGTGCCAGCAGCCCCCCGGCCATCTACGAGCAGTACTTC. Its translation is CASSPPAIYEQYF.

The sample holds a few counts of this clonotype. The CDR3 loop is CASSHRTGGVGGYTF. CDR3 DNA sequence: TGTGCCAGCAGCCACCGGACAGGGGGCGTCGGTGGCTACACCTTC. This chain uses TRBV7-2 with TRBJ1-2; 11 bases are a match to TRBD1. CDR1 SGHTA and CDR2 FQGNSA come from the germline V gene. V shed 5 bases, J shed 7 bases, and the junction held 9 bases outside the gene matches. The CDR3 extends over 15 amino acids.

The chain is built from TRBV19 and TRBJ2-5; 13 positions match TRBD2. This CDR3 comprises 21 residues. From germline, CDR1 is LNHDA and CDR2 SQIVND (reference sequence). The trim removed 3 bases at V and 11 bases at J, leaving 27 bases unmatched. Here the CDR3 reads CASSMRWFRTSGGPSLGEQYF. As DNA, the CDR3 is TGTGCCAGTAGTATGAGATGGTTCCGGACTAGCGGGGGACCATCCCTAGGTGAGCAGTACTTC.